Described below is a single T cell receptor beta chain sequence and its context. Its antigen is still unknown. V trimming: 3 bases; J trimming: 1 base; junction bases outside the gene matches: 9. CDR1 is SGHKS, CDR2 YYEKEE, per germline (reference sequence). The CDR3 runs 17 residues. From the reads, TCRdb called clonotypes with MiXCR, one entry per CDR3 protein. This repertoire shows some 800,000 distinct CDR3 sequences, 29% found once; its top ten account for around 14%. The data belong to a study of T cell repertoires in cytomegalovirus infection. About the study: Signatures in public TCR beta sequences pointed to both CMV infection and matching HLA type.

Study-level points and caveats: What dominated the ex vivo response were HLA-C-restricted CMV-specific TCR beta clonotypes.

The starting material was cultured CD8+ T cells from PBMCs, obtained from culture after CMV antigen stimulation. The clonotype comes from a human donor in good health (CMV status not recorded). Some clones in this sample may be carry-over from other donors' samples. The genes are TRBV5-5 and TRBJ2-7; 11 nucleotides align to TRBD2. The CDR3 coding sequence is TGTGCCAGCAGCTCAACCCTCCTAGCGGGGGGTTCCTACGAGCAGTACGTC. Encoded protein: CASSSTLLAGGSYEQYV.